Sequencing of this TCR beta chain was carried out in a study of blood T cell repertoires in COVID-19. The assay was immunoSEQ multiplex PCR, and TCRdb's table has in-frame clones only and misses some. The data hold just under 65,000 clones, with 65% to 90% observed a single time. Germline V gives CDR1 SEHNR, CDR2 FQNEAQ (reference sequence). V lost 1 base to trimming and J lost 3 bases; unmatched junction nucleotides: 4. The CDR3 length is 15 residues. Sequenced: peripheral blood. This sequence joins TRBV7-9 and TRBJ1-2; TRBD1 matches 8 bases. The receptor was isolated from a man in his forties or fifties with acute or convalescent COVID-19. Here the CDR3 reads CASSLGGQGDYGYTF. CDR3 in DNA: TGTGCCAGCAGCTTAGGAGGACAGGGAGACTATGGCTACACCTTC.